What follows are 18 T cell receptor beta chains derived from one specimen sequenced in a study of T cell responses to AZD1222 COVID-19 vaccine. Assay: immunoSEQ multiplex PCR; the TCRdb copy retains only in-frame clones and omits some. The table lists around 110,000 clones, about 90% of them singletons. The sample was peripheral blood, taken on day 0 of AZD1222 vaccination. The source is an adult in good health.

The chain employs TRBV3-1 (or the pseudogene TRBV3-2) and TRBJ2-3, with 10 bases fitting TRBD2. The ends lost 0 bases at V and 11 bases at J; junction bases unmatched: 17. This CDR3 comprises 18 residues. Germline V gene data show CDR1 as LGHDT and CDR2 as YNNKEL (reference sequence). CDR3 sequence reads: CASSQDLGLAGVPIEQYF. The CDR3 coding sequence is TGTGCCAGCAGCCAAGATCTTGGGCTAGCGGGGGTGCCGATAGAGCAGTATTTT.

The chain is built from TRBV6-5 and TRBJ1-1; TRBD1 might be the D (5 bases). Looked up from germline, CDR1 is MNHEY and CDR2 is SVGAGI. V gave up 5 bases and J gave up 0 bases, with 10 bases separating them. The CDR3 runs 14 residues. The CDR3 reads CASSPQGVNTEAFF. CDR3 DNA sequence: TGTGCCAGCAGTCCTCAAGGGGTGAACACTGAAGCTTTCTTT.

Comments on this clone: Other DNA sequences within the sample encode an identical CDR3. The genes are TRBV30 and TRBJ1-5; D is ambiguous. The germline V and J ends were trimmed by 0 bases and 0 bases, with 3 bases remaining between them. Germline loops: CDR1 GTSNPN, CDR2 SVGIG (reference sequence). This CDR3 is built from 13 residues. CDR3 sequence reads: CAWSVHSNQPQHF. CDR3 nucleotide sequence: TGTGCCTGGAGTGTCCATAGCAATCAGCCCCAGCATTTT.

This chain connects TRBV20-1 to TRBJ2-2; 8 nucleotides agree with TRBD1. J was trimmed by 8 bases and V by 3 bases; bases with no gene match: 11. Germline V gene sequence: CDR1 DFQATT, CDR2 SNEGSKA (reference sequence). The CDR3 extends over 15 amino acids. The CDR3 loop reads CSASEWTGRRGELFF. CDR3 in DNA: TGCAGTGCTAGTGAATGGACAGGGAGGAGAGGGGAGCTGTTTTTT.

The chain links TRBV16 to TRBJ1-2, with D maybe TRBD1 (5 bases). V was pared by 3 bases and J by 8 bases, with 13 bases between. The CDR3 contains 13 residues. The V gene's germline CDR1 is KGHSY and CDR2 FQNENV. CDR3 amino acids: CASSHRTQEGYTF. Written as DNA, the CDR3 is TGTGCCAGCAGCCATAGGACACAAGAAGGCTACACCTTC. Based on the CDR3 plus reference TRBV16 and TRBJ1-2, the full variable domain is GEEVAQTPKHLVRGEGQKAKLYCAPIKGHSYVFWYQQVLKNEFKFLISFQNENVFDETGMPKERFSAKCLPNSPCSLEIQATKLEDSAVYFCASSHRTQEGYTFGSGTRLTVV.

A few counts support this clone. The V gene is TRBV7-9, the J gene TRBJ2-7, with TRBD1 matching over 8 bases. The CDR3 has 14 amino acids. The ends lost 4 bases at V and 5 bases at J; junction bases unmatched: 7. Germline V gene sequence: CDR1 SEHNR, CDR2 FQNEAQ (reference sequence). This CDR3 is CASSSWTGKNEQYF. The CDR3 DNA sequence: TGTGCCAGCAGCTCTTGGACAGGGAAGAACGAGCAGTACTTC.

DNA for the CDR3: TGTGCCAGCAGCCGACCATTTCCGGACTTCGACTATGGCTACACCTTC. Translation gives CASSRPFPDFDYGYTF. The chain uses TRBV4-2 and TRBJ1-2; D remains unclear. The germline V gene has CDR1 LGHNA and CDR2 YNFKEQ. The CDR3 spans 16 residues. The V and J ends lost 4 bases and 3 bases respectively, with 18 bases between them.

This chain links TRBV27 with TRBJ1-2, with D perhaps TRBD1 (5 bases). Per the germline V gene, CDR1 is MNHEY and CDR2 is SMNVEV (reference sequence). The V gene lost 6 bases and the J gene lost 3 bases, with 11 bases spanning the gap. The length of the CDR3 is 13 residues. CDR3 loop: CASSPGADYGYTF. The CDR3 nucleotides read TGTGCCAGCAGCCCTGGGGCAGACTATGGCTACACCTTC.

This clone was recorded only once. In nucleotides, the CDR3 is TGTGCCAGCAGTCCCTCTCTCAATCAGCCCCAGCATTTT. Translation gives CASSPSLNQPQHF. The chain is built from TRBV2 and TRBJ1-5; no clear D. The CDR3 spans 13 residues. Germline CDR1 reads SNHLY; CDR2 reads FYNNEI. V was shortened by 5 bases and J by 3 bases, with 8 bases between the two germline ends.

The chain is built from TRBV14 and TRBJ1-1; 8 bases map to TRBD1. V dropped 4 bases and J dropped 0; count of bases not matched to a gene: 4. The germline V gene encodes CDR1 SGHDN and CDR2 FVKESK. CDR3 length equals 15 residues. The CDR3 sequence is CASSPQGALNTEAFF. CDR3 bases: TGTGCCAGCAGCCCGCAGGGGGCCCTGAACACTGAAGCTTTCTTT.

The table lists this clone with a few counts. The chain employs TRBV5-5 and TRBJ2-1, with TRBD1 matching over 7 bases. This CDR3 spans 12 amino acids. V lost 4 bases, J lost 7 bases, and 2 bases stayed unmatched. CDR1 SGHKS and CDR2 YYEKEE come from the germline V gene (reference sequence). The CDR3: CASSPQGNEQFF. The CDR3, as DNA: TGTGCCAGCAGCCCACAGGGGAATGAGCAGTTCTTC.

The V call is TRBV5-1, the J call TRBJ2-2, with D hard to call. Germline assignment: CDR1 SGHRS and CDR2 YFSETQ. V shed 3 bases and J shed 4 bases, with 4 bases lying between them. CDR3 size: 12 residues. CDR3 loop: CASSYTTGELFF. In DNA form, the CDR3 reads TGCGCCAGCAGCTATACCACCGGGGAGCTGTTTTTT.

The chain has TRBV7-3 and TRBJ2-3; 11 positions match TRBD1. This CDR3 is 15 amino acids long. Unmatched junction bases numbered 7, after V lost 5 bases and J lost 6 bases. Germline V lookup: CDR1 SGHTA, CDR2 FQGTGA. The CDR3: CASSTDRGLRDTQYF. The CDR3 region has the DNA TGTGCCAGCAGCACGGACAGGGGGCTTCGGGATACGCAGTATTTT.

The CDR3 DNA is TGTGCCAGCAGCTCGGGGGACAGGGATTACTACGAGCAGTACTTC. Protein product: CASSSGDRDYYEQYF. The chain links TRBV5-4 to TRBJ2-7, with 9 nucleotides matching TRBD1. The CDR3 consists of 15 residues. Germline V gene sequence: CDR1 SGHNT, CDR2 YYREEE (reference sequence). The trim removed 3 bases at V and 3 bases at J, leaving 7 bases unmatched. The variable domain in full, completed from reference TRBV5-4 and TRBJ2-7, reads ETGVTQSPTHLIKTRGQQVTLRCSSQSGHNTVSWYQQALGQGPQFIFQYYREEENGRGNFPPRFSGLQFPNYSSELNVNALELDDSALYLCASSSGDRDYYEQYFGPGTRLTVT.

The chain carries TRBV28 and TRBJ1-2; D is ambiguous. CDR3 length equals 15 residues. Trimming left V 8 bases short and J 5 bases short, with 21 bases between. From germline, CDR1 is MDHEN and CDR2 SYDVKM. The CDR3 reads CASPLGPGGPYGYTF. CDR3 nucleotide sequence: TGTGCCAGCCCCTTAGGGCCGGGAGGACCATATGGCTACACCTTC.

The chain is built from TRBV11-3 and TRBJ2-1; D is perhaps TRBD1 (6 bases). V lost 3 bases and J lost 4, with 10 bases in between. Per the germline V gene, CDR1 is SGHNT and CDR2 is YENEEA. The CDR3 spans 14 residues. The CDR3: CASSFTGQYNEQFF. In DNA, the CDR3 is TGTGCCAGCAGCTTTACCGGACAGTACAATGAGCAGTTCTTC.

This rearrangement joins TRBV7-9 to TRBJ1-1, with a tentative D call TRBD1 (5 bases). The CDR3 sequence is 14 residues long. Trimming removed 3 bases from V and 1 base from J, with 9 bases in between. Germline CDR1 reads SEHNR; CDR2 reads FQNEAQ (reference sequence). CDR3 DNA sequence: TGTGCCAGCAGCTTCGGGGGAAAGAACACTGAAGCTTTCTTT. Translated: CASSFGGKNTEAFF.

The chain is built from TRBV5-8 and TRBJ2-1; D not certain. The CDR3 sequence is 11 residues long. V was pared by 5 bases and J by 9 bases, with 9 bases between. Germline CDR1 and CDR2: SGHTS and YDEGEE. The CDR3 region has the DNA TGTGCCAGCAGGTCCCCGGGTGAGCAGTTCTTC. Translation gives CASRSPGEQFF.